The 16 T cell receptor beta chains below come from one sample, sequenced in a study of glioma-infiltrating T cells after dendritic cell vaccination. The table came from immunoSEQ multiplex PCR; TCRdb's copy has only in-frame clones and leaves some out. This repertoire shows some 70,000 clones, about four fifths found once; its top ten account for 7.9%. The source was blood, collected before dendritic cell vaccination. All receptors derive from a human donor with glioblastoma.

The gene calls are TRBV2 and TRBJ1-5; D is possibly TRBD1 (6 bases). Germline V gene data show CDR1 as SNHLY and CDR2 as FYNNEI. The CDR3 consists of 13 residues. V was clipped by 8 bases and J by 3 bases, with 11 bases between them. CDR3 amino acids: CASEQGYNQPQHF. CDR3 DNA sequence: TGTGCCAGCGAACAGGGTTACAATCAGCCCCAGCATTTT.

The V gene is TRBV5-8, the J gene TRBJ2-5; the match to TRBD1 covers 9 bases. This CDR3 region has 16 residues. V lost 3 bases to trimming and J lost 3 bases; unmatched junction nucleotides: 9. CDR1 is SGHTS, CDR2 YDEGEE, per germline. Here the CDR3 reads CASSSLTGGEEETQYF. CDR3 sequence (DNA): TGTGCCAGCAGCTCCCTGACAGGGGGAGAGGAAGAGACCCAGTACTTC.

This clone was detected once. V and J are TRBV19 and TRBJ2-5; D is unclear. The germline V gene has CDR1 LNHDA and CDR2 SQIVND (reference sequence). The V end lost 5 bases, the J end lost 1 base, and 11 bases lay between the germline ends. The CDR3 sequence is 14 residues long. The CDR3 reads CASSFRHRQETQYF. The CDR3 region has the DNA TGTGCCAGTAGTTTCCGACACCGCCAAGAGACCCAGTACTTC.

This sequence joins TRBV7-6 and TRBJ2-7; 12 positions agree with TRBD2. Germline trimming cut 4 bases from V and 4 bases from J; bases unmatched to any gene: 5. CDR3 length equals 15 residues. CDR1 and CDR2 from the germline V gene are SGHVS and FNYEAQ. DNA for the CDR3: TGTGCCAGCAGCTCGGTACTAGCGGGGGGTTACGAGCAGTACTTC. Protein: CASSSVLAGGYEQYF. Complete variable domain (other parts from reference TRBV7-6 and TRBJ2-7): GAGVSQSPRYKVTKRGQDVALRCDPISGHVSLYWYRQALGQGPEFLTYFNYEAQQDKSGLPNDRFSAERPEGSISTLTIQRTEQRDSAMYRCASSSVLAGGYEQYFGPGTRLTVT.

The chain uses TRBV15 and TRBJ2-7; the D gene is possibly TRBD1 (5 bases). The V end was cut by 0 bases, the J end by 7 bases, with 16 bases between. The V gene's germline CDR1 is LNHNV and CDR2 YYDKDF (reference sequence). The CDR3 has 15 residues. DNA for the CDR3: TGTGCCACCAGCAGAGATCTCTCTCAGGGCGGAGAGCAGTACTTC. Protein: CATSRDLSQGGEQYF.

The DNA for the CDR3 is TGCGCCAGCAGCCAAGATGGTATTCAGCGGGGGGGCCATGAGACCCAGTACTTC. Residues: CASSQDGIQRGGHETQYF. This rearrangement joins TRBV4-3 to TRBJ2-5; 10 nucleotides match TRBD2. Trimming cost V 0 bases and J 5 bases; bases outside gene matches: 12. The CDR3 runs to 18 residues. Germline CDR1 reads LGHNA; CDR2 reads YSLEER.

This clone came up once. The J gene is TRBJ2-2, the V gene TRBV13; 7 bases match TRBD1. Germline loops: CDR1 PRHDT, CDR2 FYEKMQ (reference sequence). This CDR3 region has 15 residues. Unmatched junction bases numbered 9, after V lost 5 bases and J lost 6 bases. CDR3 in DNA: TGTGCCAGCAGCCCCGGGACAGTGCTGGCCGGGGAGCTGTTTTTT. Residues: CASSPGTVLAGELFF.

The rearrangement joins TRBV5-6 to TRBJ2-4; D ambiguous. Germline V lookup: CDR1 SGHDT, CDR2 YYEEEE. Trimming took off 0 bases at V and 0 bases at J, with 7 bases between the two ends. CDR3 length: 15 residues. The CDR3 spells CASSLASVAKNIQYF. For the CDR3, the DNA is TGTGCCAGCAGCTTGGCAAGCGTAGCCAAAAACATTCAGTACTTC.

This clone was observed a few times. V is TRBV9 and J is TRBJ2-7; 7 nucleotides line up with TRBD1. CDR1 and CDR2 (germline): SGDLS, YYNGEE. This CDR3 spans 13 amino acids. Trimming cost V 3 bases and J 9 bases; bases outside gene matches: 9. The CDR3: CASSGNDRDTQYF. DNA of the CDR3: TGTGCCAGCAGCGGCAACGACAGGGACACGCAGTACTTC. Using reference TRBV9 and TRBJ2-7 for the parts outside the CDR3, the full variable domain is DSGVTQTPKHLITATGQRVTLRCSPRSGDLSVYWYQQSLDQGLQFLIQYYNGEERAKGNILERFSAQQFPDLHSELNLSSLELGDSALYFCASSGNDRDTQYFGPGTRLTVT.

This chain uses TRBV7-2 with TRBJ1-2; D is ambiguous. Germline CDR1 and CDR2: SGHTA and FQGNSA. Trimming stripped 5 bases from V and 2 bases from J, with 18 bases between. The CDR3 is made up of 16 amino acids. CDR3 DNA sequence: TGTGCCAGCAGCCGTGCCGGGGATGGTTTGAACTATGGCTACACCTTC. Residues: CASSRAGDGLNYGYTF.

This sequence joins TRBV19 and TRBJ2-7; 9 bases are shared with TRBD1. There are 15 residues in the CDR3. J was trimmed by 5 bases and V by 6 bases; bases with no gene match: 11. CDR1 is LNHDA and CDR2 is SQIVND in the germline V gene (reference sequence). CDR3 DNA: TGTGCCAGTAGCAACTTCGGGACAGGGTCGAACGAGCAGTACTTC. Amino acids: CASSNFGTGSNEQYF.

As regards this clone: The junction does not match germline at one end; this may be a read error. The chain combines TRBV7-8 with TRBJ2-3; D uncertain. CDR1 and CDR2 from the germline V gene are SGHVS and FQNEAQ. The CDR3 has 13 residues. CDR3 amino acids: CAGSFERLDTQYF. DNA for the CDR3: TGTGCCGGCAGCTTCGAGAGGCTAGATACGCAGTATTTT.

The chain uses TRBV9 and TRBJ1-2, with 7 bases identical to TRBD1. After removal of 1 base from V and 2 bases from J, the junction contained 11 bases not matched to a gene. The length of the CDR3 is 17 residues. Germline lookup yields CDR1 SGDLS and CDR2 YYNGEE. The CDR3: CASSVPGTDNRNYGYTF. CDR3 bases: TGTGCCAGCAGCGTACCCGGGACAGACAACCGAAACTATGGCTACACCTTC.

Only one count was recorded for this clone. V is TRBV25-1 and J is TRBJ1-5; D is unclear. The CDR3 has 14 residues. The germline V and J ends were trimmed by 6 bases and 2 bases, with 11 bases remaining between them. Germline loops: CDR1 MGHDK, CDR2 SYGVNS. CDR3 region: CASSSLTGNQPQHF. CDR3 DNA sequence: TGTGCCAGCAGCTCTCTAACAGGCAATCAGCCCCAGCATTTT.

This clone was seen a single time. This chain links TRBV30 with TRBJ1-3; D call uncertain. V was clipped by 0 bases and J by 3 bases, with 12 bases between them. The CDR3 sequence is 15 residues long. The V gene's germline CDR1 is GTSNPN and CDR2 SVGIG (reference sequence). CDR3 sequence (DNA): TGTGCCTGGAGTGTCTGGTCCTCAGGTGGAAACACCATATATTTT. This gives the protein CAWSVWSSGGNTIYF.

The chain couples TRBV6-1 to TRBJ2-7; D not resolved. The CDR3 extends over 13 amino acids. V was cut by 6 bases and J by 3 bases, with 12 bases left in between. Germline V lookup: CDR1 MNHNS, CDR2 SASEGT. CDR3 residues: CASRRLRDYEQYF. CDR3 nucleotides: TGTGCCAGCAGGAGATTGAGAGACTACGAGCAGTACTTC.